This passage covers 3 T cell receptor beta chains from one sample sequenced in a study of blood T cells in healthy people across ages. A J-beta primer mix and a sample-barcoded 5' primer were used in a second PCR of about 7 to 12 cycles. TCRdb fed the 5' RACE reads into MiXCR, producing one record per CDR3 protein. The table lists hundreds of thousands of distinct CDR3 sequences, about a quarter of them singletons. The sample was also linked to a second study, of T cells of mothers and their children.

Sequencing was performed on blood. These receptors were collected from a boy younger than 18 in good health.

This clonotype was detected only a few times. This CDR3 reads CASSKDAYSYEQYF. CDR3 sequence (DNA): TGTGCCAGCAGTAAGGACGCCTACTCCTACGAGCAGTACTTC. This chain links TRBV27 with TRBJ2-7; D remains unclear. From germline, CDR1 is MNHEY and CDR2 SMNVEV (reference sequence). V was shortened by 5 bases and J by 0 bases, with 11 bases between the two germline ends. The CDR3 loop spans 14 amino acids.

In this sample, this clonotype turned up a few times. The chain links TRBV29-1 to TRBJ2-7; D perhaps matches TRBD2 (6 bases). Germline V gene data show CDR1 as SQVTM and CDR2 as ANQGSEA. V was trimmed by 6 bases and J by 2 bases, leaving 14 bases between them. The CDR3 contains 13 residues. The CDR3 here is CSVATGRTYEQYF. The CDR3 DNA sequence: TGCAGCGTGGCTACCGGGAGAACCTACGAGCAGTACTTC.

The CDR3 DNA reads as TGCAGTGCTAGAGATCAGGGGAACACTGAAGCTTTCTTT. Translating it yields CSARDQGNTEAFF. The gene calls are TRBV20-1 and TRBJ1-1; maybe TRBD1 (5 bases). Germline CDR1 DFQATT, CDR2 SNEGSKA (reference sequence). The V and J ends lost 0 bases and 1 base respectively, with 6 bases between them. The CDR3 sequence is 13 residues long.